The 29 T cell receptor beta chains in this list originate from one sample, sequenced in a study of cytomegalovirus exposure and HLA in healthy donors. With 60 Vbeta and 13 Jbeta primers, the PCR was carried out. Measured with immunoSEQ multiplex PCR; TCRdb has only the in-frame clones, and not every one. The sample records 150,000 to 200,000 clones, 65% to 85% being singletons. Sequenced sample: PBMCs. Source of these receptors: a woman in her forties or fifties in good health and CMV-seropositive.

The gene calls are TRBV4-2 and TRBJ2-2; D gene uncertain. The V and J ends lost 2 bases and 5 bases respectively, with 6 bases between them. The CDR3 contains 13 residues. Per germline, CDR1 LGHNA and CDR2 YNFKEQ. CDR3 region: CASSQLETGELFF. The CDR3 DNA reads TGTGCCAGCAGCCAACTAGAAACCGGGGAGCTGTTTTTT.

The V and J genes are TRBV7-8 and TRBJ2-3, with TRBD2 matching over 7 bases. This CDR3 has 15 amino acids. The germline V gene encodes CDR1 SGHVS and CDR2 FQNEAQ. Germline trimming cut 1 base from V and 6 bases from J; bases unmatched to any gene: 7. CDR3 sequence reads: CASSLEPSGLDTQYF. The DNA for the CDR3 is TGTGCCAGCAGCTTAGAGCCTAGCGGACTCGATACGCAGTATTTT.

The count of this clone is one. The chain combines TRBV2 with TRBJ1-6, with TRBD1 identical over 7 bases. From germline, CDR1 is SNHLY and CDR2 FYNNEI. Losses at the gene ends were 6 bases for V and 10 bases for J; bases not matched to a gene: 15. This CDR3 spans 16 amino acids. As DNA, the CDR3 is TGTGCCAGCAGCCGCCAGGGGGACACATGGATATCACCCCTCCACTTT. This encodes CASSRQGDTWISPLHF. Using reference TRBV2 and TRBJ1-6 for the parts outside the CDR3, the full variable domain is EPEVTQTPSHQVTQMGQEVILRCVPISNHLYFYWYRQILGQKVEFLVSFYNNEISEKSEIFDDQFSVERPDGSNFTLKIRSTKLEDSAMYFCASSRQGDTWISPLHFGNGTRLTVT.

The CDR3 reads CSAKNTEAFF. The CDR3 DNA reads as TGCAGTGCCAAGAACACTGAAGCTTTCTTT. The V gene is TRBV20-1, the J gene TRBJ1-1; D gene uncertain. Trimming cost V 6 bases and J 1 base, with 3 bases left between them. Germline CDR1 reads DFQATT; CDR2 reads SNEGSKA (reference sequence). This CDR3 comprises 10 residues.

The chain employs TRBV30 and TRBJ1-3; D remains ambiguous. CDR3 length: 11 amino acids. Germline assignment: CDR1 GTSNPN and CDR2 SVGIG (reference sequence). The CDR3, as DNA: TGTGCTCTTACGGTCGGAAACACCATATATTTT. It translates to CALTVGNTIYF.

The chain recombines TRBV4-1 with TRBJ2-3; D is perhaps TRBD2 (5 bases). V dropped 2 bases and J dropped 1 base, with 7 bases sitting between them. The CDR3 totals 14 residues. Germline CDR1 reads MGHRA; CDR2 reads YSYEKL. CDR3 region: CASSQPGGTDTQYF. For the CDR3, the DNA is TGCGCCAGCAGCCAACCCGGGGGCACAGATACGCAGTATTTT.

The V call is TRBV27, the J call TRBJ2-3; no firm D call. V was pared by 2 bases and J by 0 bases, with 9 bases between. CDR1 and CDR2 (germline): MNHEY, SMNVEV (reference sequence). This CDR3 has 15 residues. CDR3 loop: CASSLGLESTDTQYF. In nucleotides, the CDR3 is TGTGCCAGCAGTTTAGGGCTGGAAAGCACAGATACGCAGTATTTT.

The CDR3 region is CASRTGEGYTF. The CDR3 region has the DNA TGTGCCAGCAGAACAGGGGAGGGCTACACCTTC. The V and J genes are TRBV2 and TRBJ1-2, with 7 bases aligning to TRBD1. V was clipped by 6 bases and J by 8 bases; unmatched bases: 3. This CDR3 is built from 11 residues. Germline V lookup: CDR1 SNHLY, CDR2 FYNNEI.

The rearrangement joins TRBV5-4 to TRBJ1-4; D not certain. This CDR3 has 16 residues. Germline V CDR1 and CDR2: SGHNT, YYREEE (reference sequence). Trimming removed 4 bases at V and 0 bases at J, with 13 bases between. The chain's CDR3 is CASSPDVRATNEKLFF. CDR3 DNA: TGTGCCAGCAGCCCTGATGTCCGAGCAACTAATGAAAAACTGTTTTTT.

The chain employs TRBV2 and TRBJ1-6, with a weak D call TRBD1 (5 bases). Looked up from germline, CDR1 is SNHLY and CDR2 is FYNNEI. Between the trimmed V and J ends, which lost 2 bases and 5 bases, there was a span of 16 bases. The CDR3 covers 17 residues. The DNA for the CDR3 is TGTGCCAGCAGTGAATCGATCGGGCAGGGAAATAATTCACCCCTCCACTTT. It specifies CASSESIGQGNNSPLHF.

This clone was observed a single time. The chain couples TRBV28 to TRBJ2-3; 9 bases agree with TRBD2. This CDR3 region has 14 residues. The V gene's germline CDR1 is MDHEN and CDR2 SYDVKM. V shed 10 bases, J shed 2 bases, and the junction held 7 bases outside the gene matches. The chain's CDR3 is CATNRLAATDTQYF. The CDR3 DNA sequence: TGTGCCACCAATAGACTAGCGGCCACAGATACGCAGTATTTT.

The CDR3 reads CASSLGGLVQQGMEFYGYTF. The CDR3 region has the DNA TGTGCCAGCAGCTTGGGAGGATTAGTACAACAGGGGATGGAGTTCTATGGCTACACCTTC. The genes are TRBV5-4 and TRBJ1-2; the match to TRBD1 covers 7 bases. CDR1 and CDR2 from the germline V gene are SGHNT and YYREEE (reference sequence). The V and J ends lost 0 bases and 4 bases, in that order; junction bases with no gene match: 21. This CDR3 comprises 20 residues.

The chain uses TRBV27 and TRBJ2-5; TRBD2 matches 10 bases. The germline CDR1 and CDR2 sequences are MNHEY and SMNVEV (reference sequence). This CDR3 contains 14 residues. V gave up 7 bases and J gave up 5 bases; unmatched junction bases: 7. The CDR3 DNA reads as TGTGCCAGCATGAGGAGCGGGAGGGACGAGACCCAGTACTTC. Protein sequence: CASMRSGRDETQYF.

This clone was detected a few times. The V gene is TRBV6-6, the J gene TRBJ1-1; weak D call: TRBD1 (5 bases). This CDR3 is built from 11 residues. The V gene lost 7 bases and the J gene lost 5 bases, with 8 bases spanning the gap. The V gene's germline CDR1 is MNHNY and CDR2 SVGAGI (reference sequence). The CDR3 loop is CASTGETEAFF. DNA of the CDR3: TGTGCCAGCACGGGGGAAACTGAAGCTTTCTTT.

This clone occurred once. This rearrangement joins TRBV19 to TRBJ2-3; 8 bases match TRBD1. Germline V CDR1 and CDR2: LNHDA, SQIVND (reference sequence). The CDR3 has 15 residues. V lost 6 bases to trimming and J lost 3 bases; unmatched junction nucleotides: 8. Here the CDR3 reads CASRLTGVFTDTQYF. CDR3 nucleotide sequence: TGTGCCAGTAGACTGACAGGGGTATTTACAGATACGCAGTATTTT.

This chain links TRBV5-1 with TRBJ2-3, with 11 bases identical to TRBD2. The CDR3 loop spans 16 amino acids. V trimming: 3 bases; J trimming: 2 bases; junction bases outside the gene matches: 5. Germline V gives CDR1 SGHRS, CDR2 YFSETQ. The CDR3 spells CASSSGTSGLTDTQYF. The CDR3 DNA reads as TGCGCCAGCAGCTCCGGGACTAGCGGACTCACAGATACGCAGTATTTT.

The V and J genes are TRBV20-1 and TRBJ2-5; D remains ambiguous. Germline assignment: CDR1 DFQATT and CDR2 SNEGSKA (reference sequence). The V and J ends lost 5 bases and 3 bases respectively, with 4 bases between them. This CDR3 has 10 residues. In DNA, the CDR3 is TGCAGTGCTCTCGAAGAGACCCAGTACTTC. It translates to CSALEETQYF.

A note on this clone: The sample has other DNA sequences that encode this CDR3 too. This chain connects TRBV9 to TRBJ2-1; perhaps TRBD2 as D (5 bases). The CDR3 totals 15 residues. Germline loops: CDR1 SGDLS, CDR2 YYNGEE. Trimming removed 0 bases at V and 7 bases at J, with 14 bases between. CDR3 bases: TGTGCCAGCAGCGTAGTAGGAAGCGGCCTAAATGAGCAGTTCTTC. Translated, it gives CASSVVGSGLNEQFF.

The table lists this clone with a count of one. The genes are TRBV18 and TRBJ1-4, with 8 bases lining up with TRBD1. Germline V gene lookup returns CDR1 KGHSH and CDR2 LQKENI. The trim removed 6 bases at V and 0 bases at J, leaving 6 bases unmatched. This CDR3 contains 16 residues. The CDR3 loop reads CASSPGQVATNEKLFF. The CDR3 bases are TGTGCCAGCTCCCCGGGACAGGTCGCAACTAATGAAAAACTGTTTTTT.

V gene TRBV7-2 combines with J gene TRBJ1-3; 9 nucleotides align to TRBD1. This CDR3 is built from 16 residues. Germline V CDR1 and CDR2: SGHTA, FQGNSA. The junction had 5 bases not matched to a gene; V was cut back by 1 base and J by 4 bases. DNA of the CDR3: TGTGCCAGCAGCTTAGTCGCCGGGACAGGGGGAAACACCATATATTTT. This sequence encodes CASSLVAGTGGNTIYF.

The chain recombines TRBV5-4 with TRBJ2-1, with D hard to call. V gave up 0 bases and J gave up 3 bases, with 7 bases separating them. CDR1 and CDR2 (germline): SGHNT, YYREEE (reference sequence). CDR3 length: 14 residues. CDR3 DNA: TGTGCCAGCAGCTTGGGACTCTTCTACAATGAGCAGTTCTTC. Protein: CASSLGLFYNEQFF.

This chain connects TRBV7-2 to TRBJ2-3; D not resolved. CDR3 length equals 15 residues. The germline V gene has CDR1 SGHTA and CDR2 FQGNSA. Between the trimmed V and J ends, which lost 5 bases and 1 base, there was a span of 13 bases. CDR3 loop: CASSATNGGTDTQYF. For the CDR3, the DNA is TGTGCCAGCAGCGCCACTAACGGAGGCACAGATACGCAGTATTTT.

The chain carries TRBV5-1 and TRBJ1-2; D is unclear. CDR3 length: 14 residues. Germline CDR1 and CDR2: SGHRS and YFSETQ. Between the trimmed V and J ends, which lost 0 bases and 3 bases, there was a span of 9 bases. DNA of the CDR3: TGCGCCAGCAGCTTGGGCAGCGCGGACTATGGCTACACCTTC. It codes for CASSLGSADYGYTF. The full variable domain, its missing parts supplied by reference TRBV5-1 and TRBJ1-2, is KAGVTQTPRYLIKTRGQQVTLSCSPISGHRSVSWYQQTPGQGLQFLFEYFSETQRNKGNFPGRFSGRQFSNSRSEMNVSTLELGDSALYLCASSLGSADYGYTFGSGTRLTVV.

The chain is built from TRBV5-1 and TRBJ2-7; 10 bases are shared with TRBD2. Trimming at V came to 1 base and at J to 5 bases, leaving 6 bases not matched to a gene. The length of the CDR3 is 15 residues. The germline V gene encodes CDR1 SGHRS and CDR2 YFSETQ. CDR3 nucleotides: TGCGCCAGCAGCTTGAGCGGGGGGGCTATGGACGAGCAGTACTTC. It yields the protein CASSLSGGAMDEQYF.

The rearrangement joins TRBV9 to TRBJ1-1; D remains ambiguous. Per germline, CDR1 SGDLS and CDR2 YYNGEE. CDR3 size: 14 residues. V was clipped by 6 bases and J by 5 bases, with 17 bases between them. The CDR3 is CASTAIPDGTEAFF. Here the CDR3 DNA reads TGTGCCAGCACCGCGATACCCGACGGGACTGAAGCTTTCTTT.

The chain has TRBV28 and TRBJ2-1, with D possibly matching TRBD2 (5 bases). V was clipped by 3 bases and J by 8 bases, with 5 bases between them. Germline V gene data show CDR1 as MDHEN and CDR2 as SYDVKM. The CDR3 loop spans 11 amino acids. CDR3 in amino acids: CASSLDYEQFF. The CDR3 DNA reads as TGTGCCAGCAGTTTGGACTATGAGCAGTTCTTC.

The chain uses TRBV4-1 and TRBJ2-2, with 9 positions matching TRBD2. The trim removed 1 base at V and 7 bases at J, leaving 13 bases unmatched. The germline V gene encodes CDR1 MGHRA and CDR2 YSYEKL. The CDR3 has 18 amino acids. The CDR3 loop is CASSQGLAVLTKGGELFF. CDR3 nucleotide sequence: TGCGCCAGCAGCCAAGGACTAGCGGTTCTTACGAAGGGCGGGGAGCTGTTTTTT.

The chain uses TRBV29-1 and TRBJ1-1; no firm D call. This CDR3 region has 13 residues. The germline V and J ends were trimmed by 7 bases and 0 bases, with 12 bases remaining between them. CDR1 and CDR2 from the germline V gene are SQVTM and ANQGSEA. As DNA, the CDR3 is TGCAGCGGAGGAATGTACATGAACACTGAAGCTTTCTTT. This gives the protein CSGGMYMNTEAFF.

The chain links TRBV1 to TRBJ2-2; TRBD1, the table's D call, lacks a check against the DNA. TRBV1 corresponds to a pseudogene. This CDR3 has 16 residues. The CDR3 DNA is TGCACCAGCAGCCCCGATTTGGGGCTGGACACCGGGGAGCTGTTTTTT. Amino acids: CTSSPDLGLDTGELFF.